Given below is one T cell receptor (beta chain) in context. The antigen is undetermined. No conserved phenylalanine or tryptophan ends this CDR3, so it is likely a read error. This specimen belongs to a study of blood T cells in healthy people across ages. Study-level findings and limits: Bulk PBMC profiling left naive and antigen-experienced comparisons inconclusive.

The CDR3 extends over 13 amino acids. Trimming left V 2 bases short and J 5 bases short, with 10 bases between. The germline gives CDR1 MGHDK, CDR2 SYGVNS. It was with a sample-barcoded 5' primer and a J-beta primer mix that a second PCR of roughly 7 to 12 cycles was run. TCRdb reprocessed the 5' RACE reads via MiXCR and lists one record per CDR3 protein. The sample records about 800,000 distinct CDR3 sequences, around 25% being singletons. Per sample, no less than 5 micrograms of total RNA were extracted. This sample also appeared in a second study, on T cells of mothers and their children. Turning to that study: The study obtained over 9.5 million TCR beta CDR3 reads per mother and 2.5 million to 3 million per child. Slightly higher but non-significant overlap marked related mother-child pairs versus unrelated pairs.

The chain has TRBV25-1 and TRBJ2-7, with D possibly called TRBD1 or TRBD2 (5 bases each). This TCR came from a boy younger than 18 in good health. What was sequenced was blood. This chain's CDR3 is CASSEGGVHEQYL. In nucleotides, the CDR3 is TGTGCCAGCAGTGAAGGGGGAGTCCACGAGCAGTACTTG.